The entry below gives a single T cell receptor beta chain sequence along with its context. The CDR3 length is 17 residues. V lost 5 bases and J lost 2, with 16 bases in between. The germline V gene encodes CDR1 SGHVS and CDR2 FQNEAQ. The sample belongs to a study of blood T cell repertoires in COVID-19. The repertoire was sequenced with immunoSEQ multiplex PCR; TCRdb's copy has only in-frame clones and lacks some. The table has roughly 99,000 clones, around 80% seen once. The source is a man between 65 and 80 years old with acute or convalescent COVID-19. The gene calls are TRBV7-8 and TRBJ1-6, with D perhaps TRBD1 (6 bases). Sequenced: peripheral blood. The CDR3 region has the DNA TGTGCCAGCAGCGCAGCCGGGACACCCACCTATAATTCACCCCTCCACTTT. It codes for CASSAAGTPTYNSPLHF.